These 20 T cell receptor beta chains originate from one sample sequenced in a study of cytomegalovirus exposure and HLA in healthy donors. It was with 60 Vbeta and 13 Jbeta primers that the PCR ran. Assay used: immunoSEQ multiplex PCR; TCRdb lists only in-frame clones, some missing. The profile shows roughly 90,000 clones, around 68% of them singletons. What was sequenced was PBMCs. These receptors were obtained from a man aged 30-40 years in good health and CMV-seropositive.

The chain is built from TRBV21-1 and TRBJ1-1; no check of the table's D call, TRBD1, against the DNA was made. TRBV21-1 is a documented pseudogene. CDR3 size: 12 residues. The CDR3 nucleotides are TGTGCCAGCAGCAAGGGACAGGCCGCGACTTTCTTT. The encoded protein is CASSKGQAATFF.

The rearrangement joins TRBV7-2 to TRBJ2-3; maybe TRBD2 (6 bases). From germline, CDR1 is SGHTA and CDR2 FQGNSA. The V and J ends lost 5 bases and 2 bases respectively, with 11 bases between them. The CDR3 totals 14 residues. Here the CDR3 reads CASSQDYNTDTQYF. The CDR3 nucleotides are TGTGCCAGCAGCCAGGACTATAACACAGATACGCAGTATTTT. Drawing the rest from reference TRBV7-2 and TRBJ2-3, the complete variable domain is GAGVSQSPSNKVTEKGKDVELRCDPISGHTALYWYRQSLGQGLEFLIYFQGNSAPDKSGLPSDRFSAERTGGSVSTLTIQRTQQEDSAVYLCASSQDYNTDTQYFGPGTRLTVL.

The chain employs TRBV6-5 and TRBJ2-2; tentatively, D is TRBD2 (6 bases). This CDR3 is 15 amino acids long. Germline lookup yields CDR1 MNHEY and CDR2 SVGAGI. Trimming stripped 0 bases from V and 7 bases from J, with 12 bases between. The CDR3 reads CASSYSGLPGGELFF. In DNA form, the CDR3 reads TGTGCCAGCAGTTACTCGGGACTCCCGGGCGGGGAGCTGTTTTTT.

CDR3 residues: CASSPRGHEQYF. CDR3 coding DNA: TGCGCCAGCAGCCCCAGGGGGCACGAGCAGTACTTC. This chain links TRBV5-1 with TRBJ2-7; 8 bases are a match to TRBD1. The CDR3 loop spans 12 amino acids. Trimming removed 4 bases from V and 5 bases from J; junction bases left unmatched: 2. Germline V CDR1 and CDR2: SGHRS, YFSETQ.

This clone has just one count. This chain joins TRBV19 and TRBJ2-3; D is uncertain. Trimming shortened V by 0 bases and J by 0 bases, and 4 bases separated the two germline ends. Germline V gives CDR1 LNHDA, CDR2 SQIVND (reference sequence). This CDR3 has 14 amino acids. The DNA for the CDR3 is TGTGCCAGTAGTATAGAGACTAGCACAGATACGCAGTATTTT. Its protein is CASSIETSTDTQYF.

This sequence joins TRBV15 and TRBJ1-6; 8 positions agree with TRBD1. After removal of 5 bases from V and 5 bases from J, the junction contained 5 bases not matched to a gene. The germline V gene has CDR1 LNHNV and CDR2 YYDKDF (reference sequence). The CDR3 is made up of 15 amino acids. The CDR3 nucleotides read TGTGCCACCAGCGCCCGGACAGGGAATAATTCACCCCTCCACTTT. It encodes CATSARTGNNSPLHF.

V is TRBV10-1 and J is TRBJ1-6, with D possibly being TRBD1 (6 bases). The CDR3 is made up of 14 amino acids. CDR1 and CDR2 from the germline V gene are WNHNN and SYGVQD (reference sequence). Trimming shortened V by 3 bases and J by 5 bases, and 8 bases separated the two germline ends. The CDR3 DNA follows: TGCGCCAGCAGTGAAACAGGGAATAATTCACCCCTCCACTTT. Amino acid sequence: CASSETGNNSPLHF.

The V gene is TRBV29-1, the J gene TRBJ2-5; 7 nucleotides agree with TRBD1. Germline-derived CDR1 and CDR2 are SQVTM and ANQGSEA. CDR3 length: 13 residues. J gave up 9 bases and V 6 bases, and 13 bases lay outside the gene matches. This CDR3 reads CSVDTRPQGAQYF. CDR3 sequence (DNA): TGCAGCGTCGATACACGGCCCCAGGGGGCCCAGTACTTC.

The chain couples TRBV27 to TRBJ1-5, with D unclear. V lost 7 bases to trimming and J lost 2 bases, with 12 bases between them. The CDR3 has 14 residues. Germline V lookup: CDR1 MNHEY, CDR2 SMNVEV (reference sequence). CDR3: CASNDAGGNQPQHF. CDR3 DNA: TGTGCCAGCAACGACGCAGGCGGCAATCAGCCCCAGCATTTT.

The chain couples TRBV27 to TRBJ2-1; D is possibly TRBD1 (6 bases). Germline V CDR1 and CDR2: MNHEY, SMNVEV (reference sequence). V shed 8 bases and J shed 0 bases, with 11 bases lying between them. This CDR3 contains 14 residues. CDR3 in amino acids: CASGGLSSYNEQFF. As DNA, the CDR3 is TGTGCCAGCGGGGGCCTCAGCTCCTACAATGAGCAGTTCTTC.

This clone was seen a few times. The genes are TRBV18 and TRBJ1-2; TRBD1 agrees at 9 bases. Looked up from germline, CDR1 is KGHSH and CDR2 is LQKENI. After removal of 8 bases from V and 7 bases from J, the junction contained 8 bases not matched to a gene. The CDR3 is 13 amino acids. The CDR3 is CASGPGQGAGYTF. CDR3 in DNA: TGTGCCAGCGGACCGGGACAGGGTGCTGGCTACACCTTC.

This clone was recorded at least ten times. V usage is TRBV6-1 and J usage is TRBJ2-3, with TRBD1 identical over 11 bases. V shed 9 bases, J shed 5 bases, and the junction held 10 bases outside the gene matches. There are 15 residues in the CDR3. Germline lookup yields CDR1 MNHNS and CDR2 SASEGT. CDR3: CASRTGTGGLDTQYF. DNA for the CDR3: TGTGCCAGTAGAACCGGGACAGGGGGATTAGATACGCAGTATTTT.

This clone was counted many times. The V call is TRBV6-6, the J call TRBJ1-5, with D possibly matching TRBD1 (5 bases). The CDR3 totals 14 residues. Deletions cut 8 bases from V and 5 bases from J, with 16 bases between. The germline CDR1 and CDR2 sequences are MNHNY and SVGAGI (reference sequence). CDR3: CASLGAVDYQPQHF. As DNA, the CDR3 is TGTGCCAGCCTTGGGGCGGTTGATTATCAGCCCCAGCATTTT.

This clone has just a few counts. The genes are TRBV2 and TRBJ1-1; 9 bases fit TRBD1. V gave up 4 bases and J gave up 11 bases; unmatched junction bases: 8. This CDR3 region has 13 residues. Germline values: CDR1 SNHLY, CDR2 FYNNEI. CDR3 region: CASSVGTGIWAFF. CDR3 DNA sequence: TGTGCCAGCAGTGTAGGGACAGGGATCTGGGCTTTCTTT. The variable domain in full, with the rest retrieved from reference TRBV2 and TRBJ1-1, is EPEVTQTPSHQVTQMGQEVILRCVPISNHLYFYWYRQILGQKVEFLVSFYNNEISEKSEIFDDQFSVERPDGSNFTLKIRSTKLEDSAMYFCASSVGTGIWAFFGQGTRLTVV.

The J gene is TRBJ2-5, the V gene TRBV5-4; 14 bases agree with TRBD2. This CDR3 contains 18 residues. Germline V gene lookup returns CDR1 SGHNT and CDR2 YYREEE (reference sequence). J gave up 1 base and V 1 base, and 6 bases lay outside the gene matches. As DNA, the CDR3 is TGTGCCAGCAGCTTGTACAGGGGACTAGCGGGGGTCCAAGAGACCCAGTACTTC. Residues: CASSLYRGLAGVQETQYF.

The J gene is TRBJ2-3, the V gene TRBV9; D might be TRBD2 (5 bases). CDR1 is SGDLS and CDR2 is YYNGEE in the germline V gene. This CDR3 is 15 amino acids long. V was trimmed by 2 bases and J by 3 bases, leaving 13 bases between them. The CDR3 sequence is CASSVRRSGTDTQYF. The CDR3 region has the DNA TGTGCCAGCAGCGTTAGGAGGTCTGGTACAGATACGCAGTATTTT.

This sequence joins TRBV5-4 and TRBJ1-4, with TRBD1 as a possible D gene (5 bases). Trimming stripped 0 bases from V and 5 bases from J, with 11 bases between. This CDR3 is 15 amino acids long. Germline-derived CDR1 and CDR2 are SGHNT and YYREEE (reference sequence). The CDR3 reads CASSLVAGPNEKLFF. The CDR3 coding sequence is TGTGCCAGCAGCTTGGTTGCAGGGCCAAATGAAAAACTGTTTTTT.

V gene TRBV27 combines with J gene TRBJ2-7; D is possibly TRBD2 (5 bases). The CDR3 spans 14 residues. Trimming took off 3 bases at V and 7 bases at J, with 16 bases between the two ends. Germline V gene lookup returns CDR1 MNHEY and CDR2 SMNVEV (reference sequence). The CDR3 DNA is TGTGCCAGCAGTTTTTGGCAGTCCCCGGGGGAGCAGTACTTC. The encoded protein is CASSFWQSPGEQYF.

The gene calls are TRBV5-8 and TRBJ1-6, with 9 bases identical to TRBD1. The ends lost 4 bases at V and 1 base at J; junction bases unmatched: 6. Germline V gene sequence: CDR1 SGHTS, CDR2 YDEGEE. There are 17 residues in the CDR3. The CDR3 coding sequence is TGTGCCAGCAGCCGGGACAGGGTAAATTCCTATAATTCACCCCTCCACTTT. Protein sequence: CASSRDRVNSYNSPLHF.

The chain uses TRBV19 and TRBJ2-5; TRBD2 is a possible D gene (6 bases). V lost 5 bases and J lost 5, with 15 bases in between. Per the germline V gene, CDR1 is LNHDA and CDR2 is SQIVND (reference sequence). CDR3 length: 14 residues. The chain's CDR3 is CASSPLTGVETQYF. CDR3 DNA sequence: TGTGCCAGTAGTCCACTTACGGGAGTGGAGACCCAGTACTTC.